One sample yielded the 23 T cell receptor beta chains listed below, sequenced in a study of OX40 agonist ivuxolimab in advanced cancers. TCRdb's copy holds only in-frame clones and misses some; the assay was immunoSEQ multiplex PCR. The table includes about 81,000 clones, about 88% detected once. Sequences were derived from CD4+ or CD8+ T cells sorted from blood, sampled in a trial of the OX40 agonist ivuxolimab. The receptors were gathered from an adult with an advanced solid tumor such as melanoma, head and neck, liver or kidney cancer.

This clone has a count of ten or more. This chain joins TRBV6-1 and TRBJ1-5; TRBD1 aligns across 8 bases. V shed 1 base and J 6 bases; nucleotides not matched to a gene: 5. Germline assignment: CDR1 MNHNS and CDR2 SASEGT. The CDR3 totals 15 residues. This CDR3 reads CASSEGAGGGQPQHF. The CDR3 DNA reads as TGTGCCAGCAGTGAAGGGGCAGGGGGCGGTCAGCCCCAGCATTTT.

The chain is built from TRBV5-5 and TRBJ2-5; the match to TRBD2 covers 15 bases. This CDR3 has 17 amino acids. The germline gives CDR1 SGHKS, CDR2 YYEKEE (reference sequence). Trimming took 3 bases from V and 1 from J; bases not matched to a gene: 4. The CDR3 loop reads CASSSGLAGGPQETQYF. CDR3 coding DNA: TGTGCCAGCAGCTCGGGACTAGCGGGGGGACCCCAAGAGACCCAGTACTTC.

The genes are TRBV7-9 and TRBJ2-5, with TRBD2 as a possible D gene (6 bases). Germline assignment: CDR1 SEHNR and CDR2 FQNEAQ (reference sequence). V was cut by 6 bases and J by 1 base, with 12 bases left in between. This CDR3 is 14 amino acids long. The CDR3 loop is CASRGRGTQETQYF. For the CDR3, the DNA is TGTGCCAGCAGGGGTCGGGGGACCCAAGAGACCCAGTACTTC.

V is TRBV5-4 and J is TRBJ1-1; D is unresolved. The V and J ends lost 1 base and 5 bases respectively, with 6 bases between them. Germline CDR1 SGHNT, CDR2 YYREEE (reference sequence). This CDR3 region has 12 residues. CDR3 nucleotides: TGTGCCAGCAGCTTGCCTGGGACTGAAGCTTTCTTT. This encodes CASSLPGTEAFF.

The genes are TRBV2 and TRBJ2-1, with 9 bases identical to TRBD2. CDR1 SNHLY and CDR2 FYNNEI come from the germline V gene. The length of the CDR3 is 14 residues. V was pared by 7 bases and J by 5 bases, with 6 bases of the junction left unmatched. CDR3 loop: CASNPSGDNNEQFF. For the CDR3, the DNA is TGTGCCAGCAACCCTAGCGGGGACAACAATGAGCAGTTCTTC.

The chain combines TRBV5-4 with TRBJ2-1; D call uncertain. V gave up 4 bases and J gave up 4 bases, with 9 bases separating them. Germline CDR1 is SGHNT and CDR2 is YYREEE (reference sequence). This CDR3 comprises 13 residues. In DNA, the CDR3 is TGTGCCAGCAGCCCTGACCCATACAATGAGCAGTTCTTC. This codes for CASSPDPYNEQFF.

This clone was seen a few times. V is TRBV6-5 and J is TRBJ1-1; no reliable D call. The germline V and J ends were trimmed by 7 bases and 3 bases, with 15 bases remaining between them. This CDR3 is 14 amino acids long. Germline-derived CDR1 and CDR2 are MNHEY and SVGAGI. DNA of the CDR3: TGTGCCAGCACAGAAGGGATATGGGACACTGAAGCTTTCTTT. It translates to CASTEGIWDTEAFF.

The CDR3 DNA is TGTGCCAGCAGCTCGGATCACACCGGGGAGCTGTTTTTT. This sequence encodes CASSSDHTGELFF. The chain uses TRBV7-9 and TRBJ2-2; D is unclear. This CDR3 contains 13 residues. The germline gives CDR1 SEHNR, CDR2 FQNEAQ (reference sequence). With 4 bases removed from V and 3 bases from J, the gap between germline ends came to 6 bases.

This rearrangement joins TRBV6-6 to TRBJ1-2, with 7 bases fitting TRBD1. This CDR3 region has 15 residues. Germline V gene lookup returns CDR1 MNHNY and CDR2 SVGAGI (reference sequence). With V trimmed by 8 bases and J by 0 bases, 9 bases remained unmatched. The CDR3 DNA reads as TGTGCCAGCTCGGACAGGTCCCTTTCTAACTATGGCTACACCTTC. This codes for CASSDRSLSNYGYTF.

The chain's CDR3 is CASSVAQQGEAFF. The CDR3 DNA sequence: TGTGCCAGCAGCGTAGCTCAGCAGGGTGAAGCTTTCTTT. This rearrangement joins TRBV9 to TRBJ1-1; D possibly corresponds to TRBD1 (5 bases). V dropped 0 bases and J dropped 7 bases, with 10 bases sitting between them. The V gene's germline CDR1 is SGDLS and CDR2 YYNGEE. The CDR3 sequence is 13 residues long.

The gene calls are TRBV6-5 and TRBJ1-1, with a weak D call TRBD1 (6 bases). The V gene's germline CDR1 is MNHEY and CDR2 SVGAGI. V dropped 6 bases and J dropped 5 bases, with 13 bases sitting between them. The CDR3 sequence is 13 residues long. CDR3 in amino acids: CASSRTGLTEAFF. The CDR3 nucleotides read TGTGCCAGCAGCCGAACAGGGCTGACTGAAGCTTTCTTT.

The chain couples TRBV6-5 to TRBJ1-5; 8 bases are a match to TRBD1. This CDR3 has 15 residues. The germline CDR1 and CDR2 sequences are MNHEY and SVGAGI. V was pared by 4 bases and J by 3 bases, with 5 bases of the junction left unmatched. CDR3: CASSLRTGINQPQHF. DNA of the CDR3: TGTGCCAGCAGTTTAAGGACAGGGATCAATCAGCCCCAGCATTTT.

The rearrangement joins TRBV5-4 to TRBJ1-1; D perhaps matches TRBD1 (5 bases). This CDR3 is 15 amino acids long. Per the germline V gene, CDR1 is SGHNT and CDR2 is YYREEE (reference sequence). Trimming left V 6 bases short and J 4 bases short, with 19 bases between. As DNA, the CDR3 is TGTGCCAGCACTATGGGGGGGGAATTGAGCACTGAAGCTTTCTTT. The encoded protein is CASTMGGELSTEAFF.

The rearrangement uses TRBV4-2 and TRBJ1-3; 8 nucleotides agree with TRBD1. The CDR3 runs 18 residues. CDR1 is LGHNA, CDR2 YNFKEQ, per germline. V dropped 1 base and J dropped 5; count of bases not matched to a gene: 13. CDR3 DNA: TGTGCCAGCAGCCAAGCACAGGGGGGAGGATCCGTTCGAAACACCATATATTTT. Protein sequence: CASSQAQGGGSVRNTIYF.

The chain employs TRBV20-1 and TRBJ2-5; D perhaps matches TRBD2 (5 bases). Trimming removed 4 bases at V and 5 bases at J, with 8 bases between. CDR1 is DFQATT, CDR2 SNEGSKA, per germline (reference sequence). The CDR3 contains 11 residues. The CDR3 nucleotides are TGCAGTGCTACCACGGGGGAGACCCAGTACTTC. Its protein is CSATTGETQYF.

V is TRBV2 and J is TRBJ1-2; no clear D. CDR1 and CDR2 from the germline V gene are SNHLY and FYNNEI. The CDR3 is made up of 12 amino acids. V gave up 0 bases and J gave up 8 bases, with 7 bases separating them. The CDR3 region has the DNA TGTGCCAGCAGTGAAGCGGCAGACGGCTACACCTTC. This gives the protein CASSEAADGYTF. Using reference TRBV2 and TRBJ1-2 for the parts outside the CDR3, the full variable domain is EPEVTQTPSHQVTQMGQEVILRCVPISNHLYFYWYRQILGQKVEFLVSFYNNEISEKSEIFDDQFSVERPDGSNFTLKIRSTKLEDSAMYFCASSEAADGYTFGSGTRLTVV.

This clone appeared once. The rearrangement links TRBV11-3 to TRBJ2-5; D is unresolved. The CDR3 loop spans 13 amino acids. V was shortened by 4 bases and J by 3 bases, with 9 bases between the two germline ends. Germline loops: CDR1 SGHNT, CDR2 YENEEA. The CDR3 sequence is CASSSGPEETQYF. DNA of the CDR3: TGTGCCAGCAGCTCGGGCCCTGAAGAGACCCAGTACTTC.

To note about this clone: Because it lacks the conserved phenylalanine or tryptophan at the end, this CDR3 is likely a read error. This sequence joins TRBV18 and TRBJ1-6; tentative D call: TRBD1 (6 bases). Trimming took off 6 bases at V and 7 bases at J, with 13 bases between the two ends. The CDR3 contains 14 residues. Germline CDR1 reads KGHSH; CDR2 reads LQKENI. The CDR3 nucleotides read TGTGCCAGCTCCTCGACAGGAACCAATTCACCCCTCCACCTT. This codes for CASSSTGTNSPLHL.

The V and J genes are TRBV18 and TRBJ2-7; TRBD1 matches at 11 bases. The CDR3 is 15 amino acids. Germline assignment: CDR1 KGHSH and CDR2 LQKENI. V trimming: 4 bases; J trimming: 4 bases; junction bases outside the gene matches: 6. In nucleotides, the CDR3 is TGTGCCAGCTCACTCGGGACAGGGGGACAGTACGAGCAGTACTTC. This sequence encodes CASSLGTGGQYEQYF.

V and J are TRBV18 and TRBJ1-1; D may be TRBD1 (5 bases). Trimming cost V 3 bases and J 11 bases, with 16 bases left between them. CDR3 length: 13 residues. Germline values: CDR1 KGHSH, CDR2 LQKENI. CDR3 in DNA: TGTGCCAGCTCACCGGGAAGGGGAGTAAGTGCTTTCTTT. Translated, it gives CASSPGRGVSAFF. Full variable domain (outside the CDR3, taken from reference TRBV18 and TRBJ1-1): NAGVMQNPRHLVRRRGQEARLRCSPMKGHSHVYWYRQLPEEGLKFMVYLQKENIIDESGMPKERFSAEFPKEGPSILRIQQVVRGDSAAYFCASSPGRGVSAFFGQGTRLTVV.

This chain links TRBV7-3 with TRBJ1-1; D is uncertain. Germline V lookup: CDR1 SGHTA, CDR2 FQGTGA. The V end was cut by 6 bases, the J end by 0 bases, with 26 bases between. This CDR3 region has 19 residues. CDR3 in DNA: TGTGCCAGCAGTCTTCAAGCCGGGCCCCACATCGCTTTGAACACTGAAGCTTTCTTT. This translates into CASSLQAGPHIALNTEAFF.

The chain employs TRBV12-5 and TRBJ2-1, with D perhaps TRBD2 (5 bases). The length of the CDR3 is 13 residues. Between the trimmed V and J ends, which lost 1 base and 6 bases, there was a span of 7 bases. From germline, CDR1 is LGHNT and CDR2 FRNRAP. The CDR3 sequence is CASGLAGVNEQFF. CDR3 coding DNA: TGTGCTAGTGGTTTGGCCGGGGTCAATGAGCAGTTCTTC. Filled out from reference TRBV12-5 and TRBJ2-1, the complete variable domain reads DARVTQTPRHKVTEMGQEVTMRCQPILGHNTVFWYRQTMMQGLELLAYFRNRAPLDDSGMPKDRFSAEMPDATLATLKIQPSEPRDSAVYFCASGLAGVNEQFFGPGTRLTVL.

The genes are TRBV7-6 and TRBJ2-2, with D maybe TRBD1 (6 bases). This CDR3 region has 17 residues. Looked up from germline, CDR1 is SGHVS and CDR2 is FNYEAQ. Deletions cut 4 bases from V and 0 bases from J, with 15 bases between. In DNA, the CDR3 is TGTGCCAGCAGCTCGAATCCGGACAGCCCGAACACCGGGGAGCTGTTTTTT. As protein: CASSSNPDSPNTGELFF. Full variable domain (remainder filled in from reference TRBV7-6 and TRBJ2-2): GAGVSQSPRYKVTKRGQDVALRCDPISGHVSLYWYRQALGQGPEFLTYFNYEAQQDKSGLPNDRFSAERPEGSISTLTIQRTEQRDSAMYRCASSSNPDSPNTGELFFGEGSRLTVL.